A single TCR beta chain is shown here with its context. The count of this clone is one. Its antigen is not yet known. No much larger clone exists at a distance of one base, and base qualities are not known. The library came from the immunoSEQ multiplex PCR assay. For the multiplex PCR, a mixture combining 60 forward primers for TCR Vbeta segments and 13 reverse primers for TCR Jbeta segments was used. A multiplex PCR assay on genomic DNA amplified the CDR3 region of rearranged TCR beta genes. The Illumina HiSeq System was used to sequence the amplified TCR beta libraries as 87-base-pair reads. Under the source paper's analysis protocol: A later analysis counted 65 million to 90 million unique TCR beta chains across the 690 or so repertoires, and 9.5 million to 11 million of these chains were shared by at least two donors. Raw reads were error-corrected and collapsed into unique sequences with a nearest-neighbor algorithm that merged closely related sequences to remove PCR and sequencing errors. CDR3 sequences were aligned to IMGT reference sequences to assign V, D and J gene segments. For a sequence to be retained, a match of at least six nucleotides to both a V gene segment and a J gene segment was required. Rearrangements were classified as productive when the CDR3 lacked stop codons and remained in frame with V and J, and all other rearrangements were classified as non-productive. Following IMGT convention, CDR3 was defined as the stretch from the second conserved V-encoded cysteine up to the conserved J-encoded phenylalanine. Sequences without an unambiguous match to a single V gene segment were excluded from the earlier analysis of approximately 600 of the donors. In an earlier analysis of 587 of the donors, a V segment was called functional when productive rearrangements were above 56.7%, and segregating when the standard deviation between donors exceeded 5%. A statistical classification framework was built to diagnose cytomegalovirus status from the catalog of TCR beta chain sequences. A later analysis assigned V and J genes by comparing TCR nucleotide sequences with IMGT/GENE-DB human TR gene sequences. Using the TCRdist pipeline, a later analysis assigned CDR3 sequences along with most-parsimonious VDJ recombination scenarios. In a later analysis, each TCR beta chain was defined by its CDR3 amino acid sequence together with its V-gene family, and reads lacking a unique V-gene family were excluded. In a later analysis, fewer than 650 highly shared, low-generation-probability nucleotide sequences were removed to address suspected cross-contamination and a sequencing artifact. In a later analysis, a clonal expansion index was calculated for each public chain from normalized within-repertoire ranks of inferred template counts. A later analysis computed generation probabilities with a VDJ recombination model fitted to out-of-frame rearrangements, and checked the results against IGoR. In a later analysis, TCR-TCR, TCR-HLA and TCR-CMV co-occurrence was scored with hypergeometric tests, and a repertoire-size bias correction was applied to TCR pairs. A later analysis estimated false discovery rates by permuting HLA or CMV assignments 20 times. A later analysis grouped co-occurring TCRs with DBSCAN, adding TCRdist sequence similarity when clustering within HLA-allele-positive subsets. Repertoires with fewer than 30,000 or more than 120,000 public chains, plus five repertoires with anomalous nucleotide sharing, were excluded from co-occurrence clustering. TCRdb carries this immuneACCESS record with in-frame sequences only. Its versions omit some clonotypes, under half of them owing to an unresolved V gene in the studies checked, with the rest unexplained. V and J calls plus clone size are reproduced from that table; the DNA served to infer D and trimming. Here the sample has roughly 190,000 clones; roughly 80% occur a single time. About 1.5% of the sample goes to the ten largest clones.

This record belongs to a study of cytomegalovirus exposure and HLA in healthy donors (dated by TCRdb to about 2017). Study-wide context: According to an earlier analysis of a few hundred of the donors, some 180 million T cells yielded 117 million unique TCR beta sequences and about 280 Gb of sequence data. Approximately 310 gigabases of sequencing data and 78 million or so unique TCR sequences were included in an early release covering around 600 HLA-typed donors. Of the approximately 400 genotyped donors, roughly 76% were placed in the genetic ancestry cluster associated with self-reported Caucasian donors. The study aimed to test whether signatures of past pathogen exposure could be identified by cataloging public T cell receptors. Using immunosequencing, the study profiled T cell repertoires from 666 subjects and related those repertoires to cytomegalovirus serostatus. A separate validation cohort of over 95 different subjects was used in addition to the approximately 700-subject first cohort. To predict cytomegalovirus infection status, the study combined high-throughput TCR immunosequencing, statistical association of individual TCRs with disease status, and machine learning. A later analysis re-analyzed previously published TCR beta repertoires from hundreds of donors and added high-resolution HLA genotyping to study TCR occurrence patterns. The later analysis used no new phenotypic data to find candidate immune exposures, relying instead on TCR beta sequences and their occurrence across donors. To decide whether each TCR beta V gene segment behaved as functional or pseudogenic, an earlier analysis of fewer than 750 of the donors relied on high-throughput TCR beta sequencing. Donor age, sex, ethnicity and CMV serostatus were compiled together with the repertoire data. Genome-wide SNP genotypes for about three fifths of the 666 donors were used in a later genetic analysis, which treated that subset as a discovery cohort. All discovery cohort repertoires had been generated on a single sequencing platform. Class I and class II HLA loci were covered by the typing at four-digit resolution. The number of donors typed differed by locus, with about 629-630 for A, B, C, DRB1 and DQB1, roughly 550 for DQA1, 600 to 610 for DPA1, and some 470 for DPB1. About five DR-DQ haplotypes were treated as single units for association and clustering because of strong linkage in the cohort. Across approximately 420 genotyped donors of the cohort, an average of approximately 240,000 unique TCR beta nucleotide sequences per donor were sequenced, and 15% to 20% of those sequences were non-productive. The paper as a whole reports these results and caveats: Because counts were too low, some 17 rarely observed V segments, including chromosome 9 orphons, were excluded from the earlier analysis of some 540 of the donors. The authors suggested that the approach could potentially be generalized to other disease states and immunological phenotypes. In this cohort, only TCR beta chains were sequenced, and detectable features were limited by the absence of alpha or paired-chain data. The 87-base-pair reads could not distinguish some IMGT-functional V segments, including TRBV6-2 and TRBV6-3, so those segments were excluded. Cytomegalovirus status was reported to be diagnosed by the classifier with high specificity and sensitivity in both the original and validation cohorts. In an earlier analysis of some 500 of the donors, most TCR beta V segments appeared in productive rearrangements about 90% or about 30% of the time, broadly matching IMGT annotations. A later analysis found that HLA-associated TCR beta chains were more clonally expanded and had lower generation probabilities than equally common non-associated chains. In a later genetic analysis, fewer N-insertions in productive TCRs were reported among donors in an Asian-associated ancestry cluster than the roughly 640-donor mean. Because HLA typing was missing for some donors at each locus, association tests included only the typed subset. Most TCR sequences were seen in very few donors, while some public TCRs were found in many individuals. In a later analysis, several top co-occurrence clusters were reported to appear linked to parvovirus B19, influenza, CMV and Epstein-Barr virus. A cluster of highly shared sequence variants was judged likely to represent a technical artifact of the sequencing pipeline. In the study, around 150 TCR beta chains were listed as associated with cytomegalovirus. V-gene and J-gene trimming of TCR beta chains was associated with a missense DCLRE1C variant in a later genetic analysis, and the association was replicated in an independent cohort. A few of the identified cytomegalovirus-associated TCR beta chains were confirmed in vitro to be specific for cytomegalovirus antigens. At a false discovery rate of 0.05, a later analysis linked roughly 17,000 TCR beta sequences to specific HLA alleles. When HLA alleles, especially DR and DQ, strongly co-occurred, attributing TCR associations to individual alleles was difficult. A further reported finding was that TCR beta sequences accurately predicted the HLA-A and HLA-B alleles for most subjects in the first cohort. Immune exposure information for the cohort was limited to CMV serostatus. Presence/absence analyses assumed roughly uniform sequencing depth across donors, an assumption that may not hold. In a later analysis, the rate of TCR association differed among HLA loci, with DRB1 alleles having the most associated TCRs and HLA-C alleles having the fewest. In a later analysis, most CMV-associated TCR beta chains were found to appear HLA-restricted, with HLA associations seemingly driven largely by CMV exposure. Linkage disequilibrium might explain the correlated functional status among segregating V segments, but an unknown experimental factor could not be excluded.

The cohort was made up of approximately 670 healthy bone marrow donors. At the time of sampling, all cohort members were nominally healthy, though unrecorded immune exposures were likely present. The donor tested CMV seronegative, placing the donor among the roughly 350 seronegative members of the cohort. A peripheral blood sample was collected from each donor, and TCR beta sequencing was performed on peripheral blood mononuclear cells. Genomic DNA extraction from the blood cell samples was performed with the Qiagen DNeasy Blood Extraction Kit. V was cut back by 1 base and J by 2 bases, leaving a gap of 10 bases between them. The cysteine opens and the phenylalanine closes a CDR3 of 15 amino acids. Only CDR3 DNA remains: 45 bases, in frame from the first base. CDR1 and CDR2 are drawn from the germline V gene: SGHVS, FNYEAQ.

Source material: PBMCs. The TCR originated in a woman between 18 and 30 years old in good health and CMV-seronegative. The rearranged segments are TRBV7-6 and TRBJ2-3; a tentative D call is TRBD2 (5 bases match). The CDR3 reads CASSLDISATDTQYF. At the DNA level, the sequence is TGTGCCAGCAGCTTAGATATTAGCGCCACAGATACGCAGTATTTT.